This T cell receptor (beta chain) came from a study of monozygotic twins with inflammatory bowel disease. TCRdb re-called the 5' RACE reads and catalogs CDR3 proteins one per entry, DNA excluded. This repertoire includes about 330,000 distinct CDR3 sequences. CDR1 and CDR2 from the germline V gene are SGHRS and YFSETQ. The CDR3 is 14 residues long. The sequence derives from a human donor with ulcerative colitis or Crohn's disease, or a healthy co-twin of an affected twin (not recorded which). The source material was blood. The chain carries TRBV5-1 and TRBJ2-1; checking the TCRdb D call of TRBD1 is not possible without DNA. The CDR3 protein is CASSLPSGGNEQFF.